These 31 T cell receptor beta chains originate from one sample sequenced in a study of blood T cell repertoires in COVID-19. The repertoire was sequenced with immunoSEQ multiplex PCR; TCRdb's copy has only in-frame clones and lacks some. Here the sample spans about 200,000 clones, around four fifths being singletons. The sample comprised PBMCs or T cells enriched from blood (not recorded which). The receptors were gathered from a woman aged 45-65 years who had been exposed to COVID-19.

The gene calls are TRBV6-5 and TRBJ1-3, with 7 nucleotides matching TRBD1. V trimming: 5 bases; J trimming: 2 bases; junction bases outside the gene matches: 3. The CDR3 loop spans 14 amino acids. Per the germline V gene, CDR1 is MNHEY and CDR2 is SVGAGI. In nucleotides, the CDR3 is TGTGCCAGCAGTCTCACAGGGGCTGGAAACACCATATATTTT. Translation: CASSLTGAGNTIYF.

The J gene is TRBJ2-5, the V gene TRBV12-5; D perhaps matches TRBD2 (6 bases). CDR1 LGHNT and CDR2 FRNRAP come from the germline V gene. Trimming cost V 2 bases and J 4 bases, with 8 bases left between them. The length of the CDR3 is 13 residues. Written as DNA, the CDR3 is TGTGCTAGTGGTTTGACGGGGGTAGAGACCCAGTACTTC. As protein: CASGLTGVETQYF.

The chain employs TRBV9 and TRBJ2-7; D gene uncertain. CDR3 length: 13 amino acids. Trimming shortened V by 0 bases and J by 4 bases, and 8 bases separated the two germline ends. The V gene's germline CDR1 is SGDLS and CDR2 YYNGEE. The CDR3 spells CASSVAIGYEQYF. CDR3 nucleotide sequence: TGTGCCAGCAGCGTAGCTATCGGGTACGAGCAGTACTTC.

The chain uses TRBV5-1 and TRBJ2-2; 8 bases align to TRBD2. V was pared by 7 bases and J by 3 bases, with 5 bases of the junction left unmatched. Per the germline V gene, CDR1 is SGHRS and CDR2 is YFSETQ. CDR3 length equals 14 residues. CDR3 sequence reads: CASSGLGDTGELFF. In nucleotides, the CDR3 is TGCGCCAGCTCGGGACTAGGCGACACCGGGGAGCTGTTTTTT.

The V call is TRBV3-1 (or the pseudogene TRBV3-2), the J call TRBJ2-7; no reliable D call. Germline values: CDR1 LGHDT, CDR2 YNNKEL (reference sequence). The CDR3 covers 12 residues. Deletions cut 4 bases from V and 7 bases from J, with 11 bases between. CDR3 sequence (DNA): TGTGCCAGCAGCCCTCATAACTGGGAGCAGTACTTC. Protein product: CASSPHNWEQYF.

The J gene is TRBJ1-2, the V gene TRBV3-1 (or the pseudogene TRBV3-2); TRBD1 agrees at 8 bases. V trimming: 4 bases; J trimming: 4 bases; junction bases outside the gene matches: 5. In germline, CDR1 is LGHDT, CDR2 YNNKEL (reference sequence). This CDR3 comprises 14 residues. CDR3 region: CASSLPGQGYGYTF. The CDR3 DNA follows: TGTGCCAGCAGCCTCCCTGGACAGGGCTATGGCTACACCTTC.

V gene TRBV12-3 or TRBV12-4 combines with J gene TRBJ2-7; D is ambiguous. V lost 8 bases to trimming and J lost 4 bases, with 9 bases between them. The CDR3 consists of 11 residues. CDR3 DNA sequence: TGTGCCAGCCGTTCGGGTTACGAGCAGTACTTC. It encodes CASRSGYEQYF.

The rearrangement links TRBV24-1 to TRBJ2-5; a weak D match, TRBD1 (6 bases). CDR3 length: 17 residues. The germline V gene has CDR1 KGHDR and CDR2 SFDVKD. Trimming cost V 5 bases and J 3 bases, with 21 bases left between them. CDR3 region: CATSALQGPAGEETQYF. The CDR3, as DNA: TGTGCCACCAGTGCCCTACAGGGACCCGCCGGAGAAGAGACCCAGTACTTC.

This chain uses TRBV7-3 with TRBJ2-2; 8 nucleotides align to TRBD2. The CDR3 totals 14 residues. J lost 7 bases, V lost 5 bases, and 6 bases had no gene match. CDR1 and CDR2 (germline): SGHTA, FQGTGA. The CDR3 region has the DNA TGTGCCAGCAGCCCCGGGAGGGCCAACGGGGAGCTGTTTTTT. Its protein product is CASSPGRANGELFF.

This clone has more than one count but fewer than ten. The rearrangement joins TRBV6-5 to TRBJ2-5; 7 bases line up with TRBD2. The CDR3 length is 13 residues. V dropped 7 bases and J dropped 5; count of bases not matched to a gene: 7. Germline V gene lookup returns CDR1 MNHEY and CDR2 SVGAGI. The DNA of the CDR3 is TGTGCCAGCATGACGGGGGGTTGGGAGACCCAGTACTTC. Translating it yields CASMTGGWETQYF.

Only one count was recorded for this clone. Within the sample, other DNA sequences also encode this same CDR3. The rearrangement joins TRBV10-3 to TRBJ1-2; D remains unclear. This CDR3 is 12 amino acids long. The ends were cut back, 0 bases at V and 8 bases at J, with 7 bases in the middle. Per the germline V gene, CDR1 is ENHRY and CDR2 is SYGVKD. CDR3 region: CAISESGVGYTF. CDR3 nucleotides: TGTGCCATCAGTGAGTCCGGGGTCGGCTACACCTTC.

The chain employs TRBV28 and TRBJ1-6; 8 bases match TRBD1. Germline trimming cut 4 bases from V and 4 bases from J; bases unmatched to any gene: 6. The CDR3 has 16 amino acids. Per the germline V gene, CDR1 is MDHEN and CDR2 is SYDVKM. The CDR3 sequence: CASSSGQGNYNSPLHF. CDR3 nucleotides: TGTGCCAGCAGTTCTGGACAGGGTAATTATAATTCACCCCTCCACTTT.

This chain joins TRBV11-2 and TRBJ2-2, with 7 bases that match TRBD1. Germline trimming cut 1 base from V and 4 bases from J; bases unmatched to any gene: 3. Germline CDR1 reads SGHAT; CDR2 reads FQNNGV. CDR3 length: 15 amino acids. The CDR3 coding sequence is TGTGCCAGCAGCTTAGCCCGGACAGGCACCGGGGAGCTGTTTTTT. This translates into CASSLARTGTGELFF.

To note about this clone: Within the sample, other DNA sequences also encode this same CDR3. The rearrangement links TRBV27 to TRBJ1-3; tentatively, D is TRBD1 (5 bases). This CDR3 comprises 14 residues. CDR1 is MNHEY and CDR2 is SMNVEV in the germline V gene (reference sequence). Trimming took off 3 bases at V and 2 bases at J, with 8 bases between the two ends. CDR3 DNA: TGTGCCAGCAGTTTGGGGGGGGCTGGAAACACCATATATTTT. Residues: CASSLGGAGNTIYF.

The chain joins TRBV2 to TRBJ1-6; D ambiguous. The length of the CDR3 is 15 residues. Trimming left V 4 bases short and J 7 bases short, with 14 bases between. Germline V lookup: CDR1 SNHLY, CDR2 FYNNEI. This chain's CDR3 is CASSVLEGSNSPLHF. The CDR3 bases are TGTGCCAGCAGTGTCTTAGAGGGAAGCAATTCACCCCTCCACTTT.

The genes are TRBV9 and TRBJ2-3, with a possible D match to TRBD2 (5 bases). The V gene lost 0 bases and the J gene lost 8 bases, with 10 bases spanning the gap. CDR1 is SGDLS and CDR2 is YYNGEE in the germline V gene. This CDR3 spans 13 amino acids. The CDR3 coding sequence is TGTGCCAGCAGCGTAGGGGAGAAGGGTACGCAGTATTTT. Its protein is CASSVGEKGTQYF.

The chain links TRBV7-9 to TRBJ1-1, with a weak D call TRBD1 (6 bases). This CDR3 has 14 residues. CDR1 SEHNR and CDR2 FQNEAQ come from the germline V gene (reference sequence). V was cut by 4 bases and J by 2 bases, with 11 bases left in between. CDR3: CASSSAGANTEAFF. CDR3 nucleotide sequence: TGTGCCAGCAGCTCAGCGGGGGCCAACACTGAAGCTTTCTTT. Looking up the rest from reference TRBV7-9 and TRBJ1-1 gives the full variable domain: DTGVSQNPRHKITKRGQNVTFRCDPISEHNRLYWYRQTLGQGPEFLTYFQNEAQLEKSRLLSDRFSAERPKGSFSTLEIQRTEQGDSAMYLCASSSAGANTEAFFGQGTRLTVV.

The gene calls are TRBV28 and TRBJ1-6, with D possibly being TRBD1 (5 bases). In germline, CDR1 is MDHEN, CDR2 SYDVKM. The CDR3 is 15 amino acids. Trimming removed 3 bases from V and 6 bases from J, with 12 bases in between. The chain's CDR3 is CASSLARAFNSPLHF. In DNA form, the CDR3 reads TGTGCCAGCAGTTTGGCCAGGGCGTTTAATTCACCCCTCCACTTT.

The chain links TRBV2 to TRBJ1-1, with D tentatively TRBD1 (5 bases). Between the trimmed V and J ends, which lost 7 bases and 3 bases, there was a span of 18 bases. Germline CDR1 SNHLY, CDR2 FYNNEI. The CDR3 is made up of 15 amino acids. Written as DNA, the CDR3 is TGTGCCAGCAAATGGCTTGCGGGAGGGGACACTGAAGCTTTCTTT. Residues: CASKWLAGGDTEAFF.

CDR3 sequence reads: CASSYLTDQETQYF. The CDR3 DNA sequence: TGTGCCAGCAGTTACCTAACAGACCAAGAGACCCAGTACTTC. The chain employs TRBV6-5 and TRBJ2-5; no clear D gene. CDR1 and CDR2 (germline): MNHEY, SVGAGI. This CDR3 comprises 14 residues. V dropped 2 bases and J dropped 0 bases, with 7 bases sitting between them.

The CDR3 protein is CASSPNGGLMNEKLFF. The CDR3 nucleotides read TGTGCCAGCAGCCCTAACGGGGGGCTTATGAATGAAAAACTGTTTTTT. The chain has TRBV7-9 and TRBJ1-4, with a weak D call TRBD1 (6 bases). CDR3 length: 16 residues. The germline V gene encodes CDR1 SEHNR and CDR2 FQNEAQ (reference sequence). V lost 5 bases and J lost 5, with 18 bases in between.

The rearrangement joins TRBV19 to TRBJ1-5; D remains ambiguous. Per germline, CDR1 LNHDA and CDR2 SQIVND (reference sequence). Between the trimmed V and J ends, which lost 4 bases and 3 bases, there was a span of 16 bases. This CDR3 has 16 amino acids. The CDR3 reads CASSRSSGTNNQPQHF. The CDR3 DNA follows: TGTGCCAGTAGTAGATCGAGCGGTACTAACAATCAGCCCCAGCATTTT.

This chain links TRBV5-1 with TRBJ2-1; TRBD2 matches 9 bases. With V trimmed by 0 bases and J by 2 bases, 0 bases remained unmatched. The CDR3 extends over 15 amino acids. Germline V gene data show CDR1 as SGHRS and CDR2 as YFSETQ. The CDR3 spells CASSLGGGAYNEQFF. The DNA for the CDR3 is TGCGCCAGCAGCTTGGGCGGGGGGGCCTACAATGAGCAGTTCTTC.

The rearrangement uses TRBV28 and TRBJ1-1; no firm D call. V gave up 11 bases and J gave up 3 bases, with 13 bases separating them. Looked up from germline, CDR1 is MDHEN and CDR2 is SYDVKM. This CDR3 has 12 residues. The CDR3 DNA is TGTGCCTCTCAGGCGTTCGACACTGAAGCTTTCTTT. It translates to CASQAFDTEAFF.

The V gene is TRBV5-4, the J gene TRBJ2-7; no firm D call. The CDR3 is 13 residues long. Germline CDR1 SGHNT, CDR2 YYREEE (reference sequence). Trimming shortened V by 2 bases and J by 6 bases, and 12 bases separated the two germline ends. In nucleotides, the CDR3 is TGTGCCAGCAGCTTAGTCCTCTCGAGCGAGCAGTACTTC. Amino acid sequence: CASSLVLSSEQYF.

This clone has just one count. V is TRBV28 and J is TRBJ2-7; the D gene is possibly TRBD2 (5 bases). Per the germline V gene, CDR1 is MDHEN and CDR2 is SYDVKM. CDR3 length: 13 amino acids. Between the trimmed V and J ends, which lost 2 bases and 2 bases, there was a span of 7 bases. The CDR3 here is CASSLGGTYEQYF. DNA for the CDR3: TGTGCCAGCAGTTTAGGAGGTACCTACGAGCAGTACTTC.

The CDR3 loop is CASSANDLGTGNYEQYF. The CDR3 DNA is TGCGCCAGCAGCGCAAACGACCTCGGGACAGGGAACTACGAGCAGTACTTC. The chain is built from TRBV4-1 and TRBJ2-7; 9 nucleotides line up with TRBD1. The CDR3 sequence is 17 residues long. Germline CDR1 is MGHRA and CDR2 is YSYEKL. V was pared by 5 bases and J by 3 bases, with 14 bases of the junction left unmatched.

This chain joins TRBV28 and TRBJ1-5; D perhaps matches TRBD1 (6 bases). CDR3 length equals 16 residues. Germline-derived CDR1 and CDR2 are MDHEN and SYDVKM. Trimming removed 7 bases from V and 9 bases from J, with 25 bases in between. This CDR3 reads CASKFRDTSPGGPQHF. As DNA, the CDR3 is TGTGCCAGCAAATTCCGGGACACCTCACCGGGTGGGCCCCAGCATTTT.

This chain uses TRBV2 with TRBJ2-7; perhaps TRBD1 as D (6 bases). CDR3 length equals 12 residues. The V gene lost 6 bases and the J gene lost 8 bases, with 14 bases spanning the gap. CDR1 and CDR2 (germline): SNHLY, FYNNEI. The CDR3 DNA is TGTGCCAGCAGAATGACAGGCTTAAAGCAGTACTTC. Translated: CASRMTGLKQYF.

The J gene is TRBJ2-7, the V gene TRBV12-3 or TRBV12-4, with D uncertain. The V and J ends lost 1 base and 3 bases respectively, with 7 bases between them. This CDR3 has 13 residues. CDR3 bases: TGTGCCAGCAGTTTAGGGCTTTACTACGAGCAGTACTTC. As protein: CASSLGLYYEQYF.

On this clone itself: The junction and the germline gene differ at one end; a read error may be behind it. V usage is TRBV11-3 and J usage is TRBJ2-2; weak D call: TRBD1 (7 bases). This CDR3 spans 15 amino acids. Germline CDR1 and CDR2: SGHNT and YENEEA. Written as DNA, the CDR3 is TGTGCCAGCAGTCCCAGGGGGGAAAGAACCGGGAAGCTGTTTTTT. It codes for CASSPRGERTGKLFF.